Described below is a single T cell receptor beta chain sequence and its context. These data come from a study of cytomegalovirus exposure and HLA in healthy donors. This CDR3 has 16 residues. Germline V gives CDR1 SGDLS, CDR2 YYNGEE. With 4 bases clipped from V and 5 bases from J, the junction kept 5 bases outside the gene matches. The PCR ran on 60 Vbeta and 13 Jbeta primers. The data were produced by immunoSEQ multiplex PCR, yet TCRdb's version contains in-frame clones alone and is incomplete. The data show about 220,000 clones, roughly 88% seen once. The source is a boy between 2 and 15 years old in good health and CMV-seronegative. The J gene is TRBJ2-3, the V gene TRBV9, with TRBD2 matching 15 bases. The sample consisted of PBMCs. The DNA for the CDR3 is TGTGCCAGCAGCTTCCGGACTAGCGGGGGGGTAGATACGCAGTATTTT. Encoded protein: CASSFRTSGGVDTQYF.